One and the same sample provided the 25 T cell receptor beta chains below, sequenced in a study of memory CD4+ T cells and cytomegalovirus serostatus. Single viable CD3+CD4+CD8-CD45RO+ cells were sorted as the memory CD4+ T cells. Assay: immunoSEQ multiplex PCR; the TCRdb copy retains only in-frame clones and omits some. The data show 40,000 or so clones, about 80% seen once. Source material: memory CD4+ T cells from blood. These receptors were collected from an adult in good health and CMV-seronegative.

The V gene is TRBV9, the J gene TRBJ2-5; tentatively, D is TRBD2 (5 bases). CDR3 length equals 16 residues. With 1 base removed from V and 0 bases from J, the gap between germline ends came to 13 bases. Germline-derived CDR1 and CDR2 are SGDLS and YYNGEE. The CDR3 coding sequence is TGTGCCAGCAGCGTATCGGGCAGACTACACCAAGAGACCCAGTACTTC. It codes for CASSVSGRLHQETQYF.

This rearrangement joins TRBV2 to TRBJ1-5; 7 nucleotides agree with TRBD1. Trimming at V came to 6 bases and at J to 2 bases, leaving 4 bases not matched to a gene. CDR3 length: 14 residues. Germline assignment: CDR1 SNHLY and CDR2 FYNNEI. CDR3 residues: CASRRQGGNQPQHF. The CDR3, as DNA: TGTGCCAGCAGGCGACAGGGAGGCAATCAGCCCCAGCATTTT.

The chain is built from TRBV6-5 and TRBJ1-2, with 9 bases identical to TRBD1. Germline-derived CDR1 and CDR2 are MNHEY and SVGAGI. The length of the CDR3 is 13 residues. The trim removed 2 bases at V and 7 bases at J, leaving 2 bases unmatched. Here the CDR3 reads CASSYGTGSGYTF. Here the CDR3 DNA reads TGTGCCAGCAGTTACGGGACAGGGTCTGGCTACACCTTC.

CDR3 sequence: CASSEGRPTQPQHF. CDR3 coding DNA: TGCGCCAGCAGTGAGGGACGGCCGACTCAGCCCCAGCATTTT. The V call is TRBV10-2, the J call TRBJ1-5; D is ambiguous. Germline-derived CDR1 and CDR2 are WSHSY and SAAADI. The CDR3 totals 14 residues. V lost 2 bases and J 6 bases, leaving 11 bases between the germline ends.

CDR3 bases: TGTGCCAGCAGCGTTCAGGCTTCCCTAAACACCATATATTTT. As protein: CASSVQASLNTIYF. J is TRBJ1-3 and V is TRBV9; D is undetermined. The V and J ends lost 2 bases and 6 bases respectively, with 12 bases between them. CDR3 length: 14 residues. Germline V gene sequence: CDR1 SGDLS, CDR2 YYNGEE.

This clone showed up just once. The V gene is TRBV14, the J gene TRBJ2-5; 7 bases are a match to TRBD2. Per the germline V gene, CDR1 is SGHDN and CDR2 is FVKESK. V lost 4 bases and J lost 5; bases outside the gene matches: 13. The CDR3 contains 16 residues. CDR3 sequence reads: CASSPLNRGDAETQYF. CDR3 sequence (DNA): TGTGCCAGCAGCCCCCTAAACCGGGGGGATGCGGAGACCCAGTACTTC.

The chain joins TRBV6-4 to TRBJ1-5, with unresolved D. V shed 4 bases and J shed 6 bases, with 10 bases lying between them. This CDR3 contains 13 residues. Germline assignment: CDR1 MRHNA and CDR2 SNTAGT. CDR3 in DNA: TGTGCCAGCAGTGTCGGGGAGGGTCAGCCCCAGCATTTT. Its protein is CASSVGEGQPQHF.

The chain employs TRBV2 and TRBJ2-5, with 9 nucleotides matching TRBD2. This CDR3 has 15 amino acids. CDR1 is SNHLY, CDR2 FYNNEI, per germline. The V and J ends lost 6 bases and 5 bases, in that order; junction bases with no gene match: 10. CDR3 residues: CASRREGTPIETQYF. The CDR3 DNA reads as TGTGCCAGCAGGCGGGAGGGGACTCCAATCGAGACCCAGTACTTC. Combining the CDR3 with reference TRBV2 and TRBJ2-5 gives the whole variable domain EPEVTQTPSHQVTQMGQEVILRCVPISNHLYFYWYRQILGQKVEFLVSFYNNEISEKSEIFDDQFSVERPDGSNFTLKIRSTKLEDSAMYFCASRREGTPIETQYFGPGTRLLVL.

The V gene is TRBV19, the J gene TRBJ2-1; TRBD1 aligns across 11 bases. The CDR3 contains 16 residues. V trimming: 5 bases; J trimming: 4 bases; junction bases outside the gene matches: 7. The germline V gene encodes CDR1 LNHDA and CDR2 SQIVND (reference sequence). This CDR3 is CASSGRTGGAYNEQFF. The CDR3 DNA reads as TGTGCCAGTAGTGGAAGGACAGGGGGCGCGTACAATGAGCAGTTCTTC.

The chain employs TRBV19 and TRBJ2-3, with D hard to call. Germline-derived CDR1 and CDR2 are LNHDA and SQIVND (reference sequence). This CDR3 is 13 amino acids long. Trimming cost V 2 bases and J 4 bases, with 7 bases left between them. The CDR3 sequence: CASSIYPSDTQYF. CDR3 DNA sequence: TGTGCCAGTAGTATATACCCATCAGATACGCAGTATTTT.

The table lists this clone with a few counts. The chain links TRBV6-5 to TRBJ1-1; D might be TRBD1 (6 bases). The CDR3 length is 13 residues. Per the germline V gene, CDR1 is MNHEY and CDR2 is SVGAGI. Trimming took off 0 bases at V and 10 bases at J, with 12 bases between the two ends. The CDR3 nucleotides are TGTGCCAGCAGTTACTCAAAACAGGGAGGAGCTTTCTTT. It is translated as CASSYSKQGGAFF.

The V gene is TRBV5-1, the J gene TRBJ1-2; D possibly corresponds to TRBD1 (5 bases). V was shortened by 5 bases and J by 4 bases, with 24 bases between the two germline ends. The V gene's germline CDR1 is SGHRS and CDR2 YFSETQ. There are 17 residues in the CDR3. This CDR3 is CASRLTPLLQGRYGYTF. The CDR3 DNA follows: TGCGCCAGCAGACTTACCCCCCTCCTGCAGGGCCGCTATGGCTACACCTTC.

This chain uses TRBV7-2 with TRBJ1-1; 10 bases line up with TRBD1. The trim removed 5 bases at V and 4 bases at J, leaving 7 bases unmatched. Germline CDR1 reads SGHTA; CDR2 reads FQGNSA. The CDR3 is made up of 15 amino acids. The CDR3 loop is CASSPRQGASTEAFF. CDR3 in DNA: TGTGCCAGCAGCCCGAGACAGGGGGCAAGCACTGAAGCTTTCTTT.

The rearrangement joins TRBV11-2 to TRBJ2-7, with D perhaps assigned TRBD1 or TRBD2 (5 bases each). V was shortened by 4 bases and J by 2 bases, with 15 bases between the two germline ends. Germline V gene data show CDR1 as SGHAT and CDR2 as FQNNGV. This CDR3 contains 15 residues. The CDR3 loop reads CASSWETEVAYEQYF. In DNA, the CDR3 is TGTGCCAGCAGCTGGGAGACAGAGGTAGCCTACGAGCAGTACTTC.

As to this clone: This CDR3 is missing its conserved last phenylalanine or tryptophan, likely due to a read error. No DNA is shown, since the ends of the CDR3 on it are uncertain; the CDR3 is the one TCRdb lists. CDR3 region: CASSDIIGTSPL. The chain has TRBV2 and TRBJ2-3; the D call in the table, TRBD2, was not verified against the DNA. The CDR3 numbers 12 amino acids, ends counted. Germline V gene lookup returns CDR1 SNHLY and CDR2 FYNNEI.

This clone was seen a single time. V usage is TRBV2 and J usage is TRBJ1-1; no clear D. There are 13 residues in the CDR3. Germline-derived CDR1 and CDR2 are SNHLY and FYNNEI. The germline V and J ends were trimmed by 7 bases and 1 base, with 10 bases remaining between them. The CDR3 bases are TGTGCCAGCACTCTGACCCGGAACACTGAAGCTTTCTTT. Translation: CASTLTRNTEAFF. Based on the CDR3 plus reference TRBV2 and TRBJ1-1, the full variable domain is EPEVTQTPSHQVTQMGQEVILRCVPISNHLYFYWYRQILGQKVEFLVSFYNNEISEKSEIFDDQFSVERPDGSNFTLKIRSTKLEDSAMYFCASTLTRNTEAFFGQGTRLTVV.

This rearrangement joins TRBV6-6 to TRBJ1-3; 11 bases fit TRBD1. J gave up 1 base and V 11 bases, and 10 bases lay outside the gene matches. Germline lookup yields CDR1 MNHNY and CDR2 SVGAGI (reference sequence). This CDR3 spans 16 amino acids. The DNA for the CDR3 is TGTGCCGCAAAATCCGGGACAGGGGGTTCTGGAAACACCATATATTTT. Translated, it gives CAAKSGTGGSGNTIYF.

The sample holds a few counts of this clone. The chain employs TRBV10-3 and TRBJ1-1; D remains unclear. The V and J ends lost 4 bases and 2 bases respectively, with 8 bases between them. The length of the CDR3 is 13 residues. CDR1 and CDR2 (germline): ENHRY, SYGVKD. CDR3 in DNA: TGTGCCATCAGTGTGGACTTTAACACTGAAGCTTTCTTT. This gives the protein CAISVDFNTEAFF.

This clone was seen only a few times. The genes are TRBV2 and TRBJ2-1, with 13 nucleotides matching TRBD2. V lost 7 bases to trimming and J lost 9 bases; unmatched junction nucleotides: 6. The CDR3 length is 14 residues. Germline lookup yields CDR1 SNHLY and CDR2 FYNNEI. The CDR3 nucleotides are TGTGCCAGCATTCTGACTAGCGGGAGGTTTGAGCAGTTCTTC. Translation: CASILTSGRFEQFF.

This clone was found once. This chain connects TRBV10-2 to TRBJ2-7, with 9 bases fitting TRBD1. The CDR3 covers 14 residues. The germline V gene encodes CDR1 WSHSY and CDR2 SAAADI. Losses at the gene ends were 5 bases for V and 6 bases for J; bases not matched to a gene: 8. CDR3 amino acids: CASSMGGTGSEQYF. The CDR3 DNA reads as TGCGCCAGCAGTATGGGCGGGACAGGGAGCGAGCAGTACTTC.

The chain couples TRBV25-1 to TRBJ2-2; possible D gene TRBD1, 6 bases. The CDR3 covers 14 residues. The germline V and J ends were trimmed by 6 bases and 7 bases, with 15 bases remaining between them. Germline-derived CDR1 and CDR2 are MGHDK and SYGVNS. CDR3 protein: CASRVTGSGGELFF. CDR3 nucleotides: TGTGCCAGCAGAGTAACAGGGTCCGGCGGGGAGCTGTTTTTT. The full variable domain, rest sourced from reference TRBV25-1 and TRBJ2-2, is EADIYQTPRYLVIGTGKKITLECSQTMGHDKMYWYQQDPGMELHLIHYSYGVNSTEKGDLSSESTVSRIRTEHFPLTLESARPSHTSQYLCASRVTGSGGELFFGEGSRLTVL.

Of note for this clone: Other DNA sequences within the sample encode an identical CDR3. This chain connects TRBV20-1 to TRBJ2-3, with unresolved D. V was shortened by 0 bases and J by 7 bases, with 5 bases between the two germline ends. The germline V gene encodes CDR1 DFQATT and CDR2 SNEGSKA (reference sequence). CDR3 length: 11 residues. As DNA, the CDR3 is TGCAGTGCTAGAGATTCCCATACGCAGTATTTT. It encodes CSARDSHTQYF.

This clone was observed a single time. V gene TRBV21-1 combines with J gene TRBJ2-6; TRBD1 is the table's D call and was not checked against the DNA. TRBV21-1 is a recognized pseudogene. The CDR3 is 19 residues long. The CDR3 loop is CASSKARDRTRSGANVLTF. The CDR3 nucleotides read TGTGCCAGCAGCAAAGCGCGGGACAGGACTAGATCTGGGGCCAACGTCCTGACTTTC.

This sequence joins TRBV2 and TRBJ2-7, with a weak D call TRBD2 (5 bases). This CDR3 region has 14 residues. Trimming cost V 3 bases and J 0 bases, with 9 bases left between them. The germline CDR1 and CDR2 sequences are SNHLY and FYNNEI. The DNA for the CDR3 is TGTGCCAGCAGTGAGCGGGCCTACTCCTACGAGCAGTACTTC. It specifies CASSERAYSYEQYF.

The V gene is TRBV7-2, the J gene TRBJ1-1; D may be TRBD1 (6 bases). Looked up from germline, CDR1 is SGHTA and CDR2 is FQGNSA. The CDR3 is made up of 14 amino acids. The V and J ends lost 1 base and 11 bases respectively, with 17 bases between them. In DNA, the CDR3 is TGTGCCAGCAGCTTAGTGGGACTAAACCAGGGGGCTTTCTTT. Protein product: CASSLVGLNQGAFF.